The source of this T cell receptor (beta chain) is a study of Ad26.COV2.S vaccination and SARS-CoV-2 variants. Study-level background: The trial was COV1001 and the donor's arm was Ad26.COV2.S. Study-wide results and caveats: Spike-specific responses of CD8+ and CD4+ T cells were reported to display substantial breadth after vaccination. Possibly, TCR breadth and depth analyses underestimated total T cell responses.

The germline V gene encodes CDR1 DFQATT and CDR2 SNEGSKA (reference sequence). The CDR3 is 17 amino acids. V shed 3 bases and J 5 bases; nucleotides not matched to a gene: 12. Measured with immunoSEQ multiplex PCR; TCRdb has only the in-frame clones, and not every one. Of 400,000 to 450,000 clones in the sample, 80% to 95% were seen once. As for this clone: The antigen is not known.

Treatment reported: 15 to 20 received Ad26.COV2.S at low or high dose, single or two shots; 5 received placebo; per-sample allocation not given. All samples were drawn on day 63, counting from the first vaccine or placebo injection. The sequence was collected from a person aged 18-65 years who received the Ad26.COV2.S COVID-19 vaccine or a placebo. The sample consisted of peripheral blood, taken in a trial of Ad26.COV2.S vaccine versus placebo. V and J are TRBV20-1 and TRBJ2-2; the match to TRBD2 covers 10 bases. The CDR3 bases are TGCAGTGCTAGTCCTAGCGGGAGTTTGTTTTTTACCGGGGAGCTGTTTTTT. Protein: CSASPSGSLFFTGELFF.